A single TCR beta chain is shown here with its context. Its antigen remains unidentified. This entry belongs to a study of CD8+CD57+ T cells in acquired aplastic anemia. Overall study: Mean yield of DNA from sorted CD4+ and CD8+ cells was approximately 3 ug. Broader study findings: A significant difference in CD8+ Simpson's diversity between patients and controls was not found.

The study profiled TCR beta VDJ and CDR3 using genomic DNA as template. TCRdb independently ran MiXCR on the reads; one entry per CDR3 protein. Among approximately 380,000 distinct CDR3 sequences listed, about 70% were seen once. This CDR3 contains 15 residues. V was clipped by 4 bases and J by 2 bases; unmatched bases: 5. Germline CDR1 is SGHAT and CDR2 is FQNNGV. The sample consisted of sorted CD4+, CD8+, or CD8+CD57+ T cells (not recorded which) from PBMCs. The V and J genes are TRBV11-2 and TRBJ2-1; 7 positions agree with TRBD1. This sequence was found in a human donor in good health, serving as a control. CDR3 in DNA: TGTGCCAGCAGCTCAAGGACAGGCGCCTACAATGAGCAGTTCTTC. Amino acid sequence: CASSSRTGAYNEQFF.